A single sample is the source of the 21 T cell receptor beta chains below, sequenced in a study of cytomegalovirus exposure and HLA in healthy donors. This PCR relied on a set of 60 Vbeta primers and 13 Jbeta primers. The assay was immunoSEQ multiplex PCR, and TCRdb's table has in-frame clones only and misses some. This sample has 150,000 or so clones; around 83% occur once, and the top ten carry 4.1%. Sequencing was carried out using PBMCs. These receptors came from a man aged 45 to 65 in good health and CMV-seropositive.

The chain uses TRBV6-5 and TRBJ2-1; 8 positions match TRBD2. CDR3 length equals 11 residues. Unmatched junction bases numbered 3, after V lost 9 bases and J lost 8 bases. Germline V gene sequence: CDR1 MNHEY, CDR2 SVGAGI. CDR3 in amino acids: CASRGGDEQFF. The CDR3 bases are TGTGCCAGTCGGGGGGGGGATGAGCAGTTCTTC.

The chain uses TRBV4-1 and TRBJ2-1; a weak D match, TRBD2 (6 bases). Germline CDR1 reads MGHRA; CDR2 reads YSYEKL. The CDR3 contains 17 residues. The V gene lost 0 bases and the J gene lost 3 bases, with 15 bases spanning the gap. The CDR3 nucleotides read TGCGCCAGCAGCCAAGATCGTTCGGGAGCCCACTACAATGAGCAGTTCTTC. Protein product: CASSQDRSGAHYNEQFF.

The gene calls are TRBV6-1 and TRBJ2-5, with TRBD1 as a possible D gene (5 bases). The CDR3 covers 17 residues. V was shortened by 2 bases and J by 7 bases, with 23 bases between the two germline ends. Germline values: CDR1 MNHNS, CDR2 SASEGT. In DNA, the CDR3 is TGTGCCAGCAGTGAATACAGGTTGCAACAGGCAAAGGTGACCCAGTACTTC. Amino acids: CASSEYRLQQAKVTQYF.

With respect to this clone: This sample also contains other DNA sequences that code for the same CDR3. The chain employs TRBV9 and TRBJ1-3, with D uncertain. CDR1 SGDLS and CDR2 YYNGEE come from the germline V gene. The V gene lost 0 bases and the J gene lost 0 bases, with 7 bases spanning the gap. This CDR3 is 15 amino acids long. The CDR3 here is CASSVEGGSGNTIYF. CDR3 sequence (DNA): TGTGCCAGCAGCGTAGAGGGAGGCTCTGGAAACACCATATATTTT.

The chain couples TRBV7-9 to TRBJ2-2, with 13 bases matching TRBD2. The CDR3 extends over 15 amino acids. The V segment lost 5 bases and the J segment 6 bases; nucleotides outside the gene matches: 3. Germline V gene sequence: CDR1 SEHNR, CDR2 FQNEAQ (reference sequence). The CDR3 nucleotides are TGTGCCAGCAGCAGGACTAGCGGGAGCTCCGGGGAGCTGTTTTTT. Protein: CASSRTSGSSGELFF.

Points on this clone: The junction departs from the called germline gene at one end, perhaps through a read error. This rearrangement joins TRBV7-9 to TRBJ2-2; D is possibly TRBD1 (6 bases). This CDR3 has 16 amino acids. Germline V CDR1 and CDR2: SEHNR, FQNEAQ (reference sequence). CDR3 coding DNA: TGTTCCAGCAGCTTCATCAGGGGAGTGAACACCGGGGAGCTGTTTTTT. Protein product: CSSSFIRGVNTGELFF.

The chain employs TRBV15 and TRBJ2-7, with TRBD1 matching over 7 bases. With 1 base clipped from V and 7 bases from J, the junction kept 13 bases outside the gene matches. There are 16 residues in the CDR3. The V gene's germline CDR1 is LNHNV and CDR2 YYDKDF (reference sequence). CDR3 in amino acids: CATSRVKTGTVLEQYF. The CDR3 coding sequence is TGTGCCACCAGCAGAGTAAAGACAGGGACGGTGCTTGAGCAGTACTTC.

The chain employs TRBV19 and TRBJ1-2; D perhaps matches TRBD1 (6 bases). Germline assignment: CDR1 LNHDA and CDR2 SQIVND (reference sequence). V gave up 0 bases and J gave up 0 bases, with 11 bases separating them. The CDR3 contains 16 residues. CDR3 nucleotide sequence: TGTGCCAGTAGTATAGATTATAGGACAGCTAACTATGGCTACACCTTC. This encodes CASSIDYRTANYGYTF.

V usage is TRBV10-3 and J usage is TRBJ2-1, with 7 bases matching TRBD1. This CDR3 region has 14 residues. CDR1 and CDR2 from the germline V gene are ENHRY and SYGVKD. V was pared by 0 bases and J by 10 bases, with 6 bases of the junction left unmatched. CDR3 in DNA: TGTGCCATCAGTGAGTCCCCGACAGGGTACGAGCAGTTCTTC. Protein: CAISESPTGYEQFF.

The rearrangement uses TRBV18 and TRBJ1-4, with a possible D match to TRBD1 (5 bases). The CDR3 loop spans 16 amino acids. V lost 4 bases and J lost 0, with 12 bases in between. Germline assignment: CDR1 KGHSH and CDR2 LQKENI. CDR3 DNA: TGTGCCAGCTCACGGGATGGGGCTCCAACTAATGAAAAACTGTTTTTT. Protein sequence: CASSRDGAPTNEKLFF.

The rearrangement links TRBV5-1 to TRBJ2-2; 8 nucleotides agree with TRBD2. Germline trimming cut 3 bases from V and 1 base from J; bases unmatched to any gene: 5. From germline, CDR1 is SGHRS and CDR2 YFSETQ. CDR3 length: 16 residues. The CDR3 bases are TGCGCCAGCAGCTCCTGGGCGGGGGGGAACACCGGGGAGCTGTTTTTT. The encoded protein is CASSSWAGGNTGELFF.

This clone was detected only a few times. The chain combines TRBV19 with TRBJ2-3; 9 nucleotides match TRBD2. J lost 3 bases, V lost 1 base, and 5 bases had no gene match. The CDR3 length is 16 residues. Per germline, CDR1 LNHDA and CDR2 SQIVND (reference sequence). Here the CDR3 DNA reads TGTGCCAGTAGTATAGGGGCGGGGGGGCGGACAGATACGCAGTATTTT. It specifies CASSIGAGGRTDTQYF. The variable domain in full, with the rest retrieved from reference TRBV19 and TRBJ2-3, is DGGITQSPKYLFRKEGQNVTLSCEQNLNHDAMYWYRQDPGQGLRLIYYSQIVNDFQKGDIAEGYSVSREKKESFPLTVTSAQKNPTAFYLCASSIGAGGRTDTQYFGPGTRLTVL.

The chain is built from TRBV10-3 and TRBJ2-1, with D maybe TRBD1 (5 bases). Germline CDR1 is ENHRY and CDR2 is SYGVKD. V gave up 7 bases and J gave up 6 bases, with 13 bases separating them. This CDR3 comprises 13 residues. CDR3: CAIMITGSNEQFF. For the CDR3, the DNA is TGTGCCATCATGATTACAGGCTCCAATGAGCAGTTCTTC.

The rearrangement uses TRBV5-1 and TRBJ2-5; 7 bases map to TRBD2. With 3 bases clipped from V and 2 bases from J, the junction kept 4 bases outside the gene matches. Germline V gene sequence: CDR1 SGHRS, CDR2 YFSETQ. The CDR3 is 14 residues long. The CDR3 DNA reads as TGCGCCAGCAGCTCGGGACTAACACAAGAGACCCAGTACTTC. Translating it yields CASSSGLTQETQYF. Full variable domain (remainder filled in from reference TRBV5-1 and TRBJ2-5): KAGVTQTPRYLIKTRGQQVTLSCSPISGHRSVSWYQQTPGQGLQFLFEYFSETQRNKGNFPGRFSGRQFSNSRSEMNVSTLELGDSALYLCASSSGLTQETQYFGPGTRLLVL.

The V call is TRBV2, the J call TRBJ1-1; tentative D call: TRBD1 (6 bases). The germline V and J ends were trimmed by 4 bases and 2 bases, with 11 bases remaining between them. CDR3 length: 14 residues. The V gene's germline CDR1 is SNHLY and CDR2 FYNNEI. In DNA, the CDR3 is TGTGCCAGCAGTGCCAGGGGCCCTAACACTGAAGCTTTCTTT. Protein product: CASSARGPNTEAFF.

The chain employs TRBV4-2 and TRBJ2-3; D is uncertain. V was pared by 10 bases and J by 6 bases, with 17 bases between. The CDR3 is 13 residues long. The V gene's germline CDR1 is LGHNA and CDR2 YNFKEQ. CDR3 residues: CATGLVPSDTQYF. The DNA of the CDR3 is TGTGCCACCGGCCTAGTACCCTCGGATACGCAGTATTTT.

The chain is built from TRBV15 and TRBJ1-1; no definite D call. Per germline, CDR1 LNHNV and CDR2 YYDKDF (reference sequence). The length of the CDR3 is 15 residues. Trimming took 0 bases from V and 0 from J, leaving 8 bases between them. The chain's CDR3 is CATSREAELNTEAFF. The DNA for the CDR3 is TGTGCCACCAGCAGAGAGGCTGAATTGAACACTGAAGCTTTCTTT.

This sequence joins TRBV7-9 and TRBJ1-3; 8 nucleotides line up with TRBD1. Germline assignment: CDR1 SEHNR and CDR2 FQNEAQ (reference sequence). Trimming took 3 bases from V and 4 from J; bases not matched to a gene: 8. This CDR3 has 16 residues. The CDR3 loop is CASSLKTGGLGNTIYF. The CDR3 DNA reads TGTGCCAGCAGCTTGAAAACAGGGGGTCTCGGAAACACCATATATTTT.

This clone came up a few times. The chain couples TRBV9 to TRBJ2-5, with D tentatively TRBD1 (5 bases). Germline loops: CDR1 SGDLS, CDR2 YYNGEE. This CDR3 contains 14 residues. Trimming left V 3 bases short and J 5 bases short, with 14 bases between. The CDR3 region has the DNA TGTGCCAGCAGCGCCCTAGACAGAGGCGAGACCCAGTACTTC. Encoded protein: CASSALDRGETQYF.

The chain links TRBV20-1 to TRBJ2-5; D not certain. CDR3 size: 11 residues. V was pared by 0 bases and J by 9 bases, with 8 bases between. The germline CDR1 and CDR2 sequences are DFQATT and SNEGSKA (reference sequence). CDR3 region: CSARDPPAQYF. The CDR3 DNA reads TGCAGTGCTAGAGATCCCCCCGCCCAGTACTTC.

On this clone itself: The junction departs from the called germline gene at one end, perhaps through a read error. CDR3 DNA sequence: TGTGCCAGCAGTAAAGATGTAACGGGGGGCACCCAAAAGACCCAGTACTTC. It yields the protein CASSKDVTGGTQKTQYF. The chain has TRBV6-1 and TRBJ2-5, with D possibly being TRBD2 (7 bases). Per the germline V gene, CDR1 is MNHNS and CDR2 is SASEGT. The CDR3 runs 17 residues.